This entry features one T cell receptor beta chain sequence. The sample belongs to a study of blood T cell repertoires in COVID-19. At the level of the study: The origin of the acute and convalescent COVID-19 samples was the United States, Italy and Spain.

Produced via immunoSEQ multiplex PCR; TCRdb's table is partial and in-frame only. The table lists tens of thousands of clones, about nine tenths of them singletons. The sample comprised peripheral blood. This sequence originates from a human donor in a cohort sampled during active COVID-19.

The CDR3 nucleotides read TGTGCCAGCAGCCTACAGGGGACCCCGGGGCAGTTCTTC. This sequence encodes CASSLQGTPGQFF. The rearrangement joins TRBV7-3 to TRBJ2-1; 7 positions agree with TRBD1. Germline CDR1 SGHTA, CDR2 FQGTGA. This CDR3 is 13 amino acids long. The V gene end was trimmed by 5 bases and the J gene end by 12 bases; junction bases not matched to a gene: 10.